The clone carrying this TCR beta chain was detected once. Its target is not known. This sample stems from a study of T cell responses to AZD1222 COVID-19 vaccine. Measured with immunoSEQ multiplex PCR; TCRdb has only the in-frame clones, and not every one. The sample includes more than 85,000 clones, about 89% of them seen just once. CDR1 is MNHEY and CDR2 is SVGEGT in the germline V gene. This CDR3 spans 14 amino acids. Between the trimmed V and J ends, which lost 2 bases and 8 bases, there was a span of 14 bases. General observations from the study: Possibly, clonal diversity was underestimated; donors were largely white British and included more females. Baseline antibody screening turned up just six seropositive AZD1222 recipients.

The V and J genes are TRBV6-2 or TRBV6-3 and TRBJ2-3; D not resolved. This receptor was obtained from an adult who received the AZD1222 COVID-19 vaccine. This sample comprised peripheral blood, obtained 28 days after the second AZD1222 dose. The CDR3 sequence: CASSYDGPPGTQYF. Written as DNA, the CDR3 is TGTGCCAGCAGTTACGATGGCCCCCCGGGTACGCAGTATTTT.